This TCR beta chain originates from a study of human T cells and chemical hapten exposure. General study findings and limits: Patch test score showed a positive correlation with PT1 expanded TCR counts. Those TCRs sitting above 1 in 1000 frequency stayed the same with DPC sensitization.

TCRdb processed the RACE reads anew with MiXCR; each CDR3 protein has one entry. The sample includes roughly 260,000 distinct CDR3 sequences, over 8% of them seen just once. The V end was cut by 6 bases, the J end by 5 bases, with 16 bases between. The germline gives CDR1 MNHEY, CDR2 SVGEGT. The CDR3 has 14 residues. As for time point: pre-sensitization, week 0. Treatment specified: therapeutic diphenylcyclopropenone sensitization with weekly scalp DPC. Staff drew blood before applying each patch test. This clonotype was counted ten times or more. Antigen: not known. This specimen consisted of whole blood, obtained in connection with sensitization to the hapten diphenylcyclopropenone (DPC). This TCR came from a woman between 35 and 50 years old with alopecia areata. Some clones in this sample may be carry-over from other donors' samples. The rearrangement links TRBV6-2 or TRBV6-3 to TRBJ1-1; tentative D call: TRBD1 (6 bases). Written as DNA, the CDR3 is TGTGCCAGCAGGGTGGACAGACCGGGGACTGAAGCTTTCTTT. It codes for CASRVDRPGTEAFF.